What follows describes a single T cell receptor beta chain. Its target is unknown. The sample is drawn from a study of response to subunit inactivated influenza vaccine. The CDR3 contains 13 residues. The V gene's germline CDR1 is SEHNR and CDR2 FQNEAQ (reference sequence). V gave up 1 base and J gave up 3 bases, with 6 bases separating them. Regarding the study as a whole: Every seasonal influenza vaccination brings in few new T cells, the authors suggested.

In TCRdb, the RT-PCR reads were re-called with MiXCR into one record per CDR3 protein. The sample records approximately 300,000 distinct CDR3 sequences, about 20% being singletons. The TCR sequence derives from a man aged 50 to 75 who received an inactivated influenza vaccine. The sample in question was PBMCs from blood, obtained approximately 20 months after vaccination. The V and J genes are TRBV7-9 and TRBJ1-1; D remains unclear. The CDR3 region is CASSLGDYTEAFF. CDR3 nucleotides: TGTGCCAGCAGCTTAGGGGATTACACTGAAGCTTTCTTT.